This entry lists 26 T cell receptor beta chains sequenced from one sample in a study of radiotherapy plus CTLA-4 blockade in lung cancer. Sequencing was performed with immunoSEQ multiplex PCR; in TCRdb, only in-frame clones are kept and a portion is missing. The data show about 51,000 clones, approximately 80% seen once. This specimen consisted of peripheral blood, obtained from a patient treated with radiotherapy plus ipilimumab. These receptors came from a human donor with non-small cell lung cancer whose response to radiotherapy plus ipilimumab could not be evaluated.

The CDR3 reads CASSGGAEQYF. The CDR3 DNA reads TGTGCCAGCAGCGGAGGGGCCGAGCAGTACTTC. V gene TRBV7-3 combines with J gene TRBJ2-7, with a weak D call TRBD2 (6 bases). The CDR3 runs to 11 residues. V gave up 5 bases and J gave up 6 bases, with 8 bases separating them. CDR1 is SGHTA and CDR2 is FQGTGA in the germline V gene.

V and J are TRBV5-1 and TRBJ2-3; 8 nucleotides line up with TRBD2. The germline gives CDR1 SGHRS, CDR2 YFSETQ. The J segment lost 0 bases and the V segment lost 4 bases, leaving 1 base of the junction unmatched. This CDR3 spans 14 amino acids. The CDR3 DNA sequence: TGCGCCAGCAGCGGACTAGCTAGCACAGATACGCAGTATTTT. This codes for CASSGLASTDTQYF. The full variable domain, rest sourced from reference TRBV5-1 and TRBJ2-3, is KAGVTQTPRYLIKTRGQQVTLSCSPISGHRSVSWYQQTPGQGLQFLFEYFSETQRNKGNFPGRFSGRQFSNSRSEMNVSTLELGDSALYLCASSGLASTDTQYFGPGTRLTVL.

The rearrangement uses TRBV29-1 and TRBJ2-3; D unclear. The CDR3 is 14 residues long. Trimming took 4 bases from V and 3 from J, leaving 14 bases between them. The germline V gene has CDR1 SQVTM and CDR2 ANQGSEA. The CDR3 nucleotides read TGCAGCGTTGGGGTCCCTGGAGAGACAGATACGCAGTATTTT. This sequence encodes CSVGVPGETDTQYF.

This chain uses TRBV6-5 with TRBJ1-2; 7 bases map to TRBD1. The CDR3 has 14 residues. V gave up 0 bases and J gave up 6 bases; unmatched junction bases: 4. The germline V gene has CDR1 MNHEY and CDR2 SVGAGI. CDR3 loop: CASSYSDRVDGYTF. DNA for the CDR3: TGTGCCAGCAGTTACTCAGACAGGGTCGATGGCTACACCTTC.

The V call is TRBV6-5, the J call TRBJ1-6, with 8 nucleotides matching TRBD1. This CDR3 has 15 amino acids. V lost 2 bases and J lost 8; bases outside the gene matches: 5. In germline, CDR1 is MNHEY, CDR2 SVGAGI. CDR3 DNA: TGTGCCAGCAGTTACCCCCAGGGGGCGGATTCACCCCTCCACTTT. Protein sequence: CASSYPQGADSPLHF.

This clone showed up just once. This chain uses TRBV21-1 with TRBJ2-7; TRBD2 is the table's D call, not checked against the DNA. TRBV21-1 is reported as a pseudogene. The CDR3 runs to 16 residues. The CDR3 here is CASSLGRRGLTYEQYF. The CDR3 DNA reads as TGTGCCAGCAGCCTGGGGAGGCGGGGGCTAACCTACGAGCAGTACTTC.

This clone was seen a few times. The same CDR3 also results from other DNA sequences found in this sample. The chain has TRBV7-2 and TRBJ2-2, with 7 bases lining up with TRBD2. The CDR3 sequence is 19 residues long. V lost 3 bases, J lost 0 bases, and 13 bases stayed unmatched. Germline CDR1 and CDR2: SGHTA and FQGNSA. This CDR3 is CASSLAPGRGRSNTGELFF. The CDR3 DNA reads as TGTGCCAGCAGCTTGGCACCAGGGCGGGGGAGATCGAACACCGGGGAGCTGTTTTTT. The full variable domain, completed using reference TRBV7-2 and TRBJ2-2, is GAGVSQSPSNKVTEKGKDVELRCDPISGHTALYWYRQSLGQGLEFLIYFQGNSAPDKSGLPSDRFSAERTGGSVSTLTIQRTQQEDSAVYLCASSLAPGRGRSNTGELFFGEGSRLTVL.

The chain joins TRBV30 to TRBJ2-7; 8 positions agree with TRBD1. V dropped 4 bases and J dropped 6; count of bases not matched to a gene: 8. The CDR3 covers 13 residues. Per the germline V gene, CDR1 is GTSNPN and CDR2 is SVGIG (reference sequence). The DNA for the CDR3 is TGTGCCTGGACCGCATTGGACAGGGCCGAGCAGTACTTC. It is translated as CAWTALDRAEQYF.

The chain uses TRBV6-1 and TRBJ2-3; 7 bases are a match to TRBD1. The V gene end was trimmed by 5 bases and the J gene end by 1 base; junction bases not matched to a gene: 3. The CDR3 sequence is 14 residues long. The V gene's germline CDR1 is MNHNS and CDR2 SASEGT. The CDR3 DNA reads as TGTGCCAGCAGTCAGGGGGTCCGCACAGATACGCAGTATTTT. Protein: CASSQGVRTDTQYF.

The V and J genes are TRBV27 and TRBJ2-2, with D perhaps TRBD1 (6 bases). Trimming took 3 bases from V and 1 from J, leaving 9 bases between them. Germline V gene data show CDR1 as MNHEY and CDR2 as SMNVEV (reference sequence). The CDR3 is made up of 15 amino acids. CDR3 sequence: CASSLGHLNTGELFF. The CDR3 coding sequence is TGTGCCAGCAGTTTGGGACACCTGAACACCGGGGAGCTGTTTTTT.

This clone was counted between two and nine times. The chain links TRBV4-3 to TRBJ2-7; D is perhaps TRBD2 (5 bases). V was pared by 0 bases and J by 2 bases, with 11 bases between. Germline loops: CDR1 LGHNA, CDR2 YSLEER. The CDR3 totals 15 residues. CDR3 DNA sequence: TGCGCCAGCAGCCAAGAATCCCTCGGGGCCTACGAGCAGTACTTC. Translating gives CASSQESLGAYEQYF.

The chain couples TRBV19 to TRBJ2-3; 7 bases match TRBD1. Germline CDR1 LNHDA, CDR2 SQIVND (reference sequence). The V gene end was trimmed by 4 bases and the J gene end by 3 bases; junction bases not matched to a gene: 13. This CDR3 spans 17 amino acids. The CDR3 region has the DNA TGTGCCAGTAGTAAAACCCCTCGACAGGGCGGGACAGATACGCAGTATTTT. Protein product: CASSKTPRQGGTDTQYF.

A few counts support this clone. V usage is TRBV7-3 and J usage is TRBJ2-1, with 11 positions matching TRBD2. There are 15 residues in the CDR3. CDR1 SGHTA and CDR2 FQGTGA come from the germline V gene. V trimming: 5 bases; J trimming: 4 bases; junction bases outside the gene matches: 4. The chain's CDR3 is CASSALAGVYNEQFF. The CDR3 DNA sequence: TGTGCCAGCAGCGCACTAGCGGGAGTTTACAATGAGCAGTTCTTC. Full variable domain (rest looked up from reference TRBV7-3 and TRBJ2-1): GAGVSQTPSNKVTEKGKYVELRCDPISGHTALYWYRQSLGQGPEFLIYFQGTGAADDSGLPNDRFFAVRPEGSVSTLKIQRTERGDSAVYLCASSALAGVYNEQFFGPGTRLTVL.

V gene TRBV9 combines with J gene TRBJ1-6, with unresolved D. The CDR3 runs to 19 residues. Looked up from germline, CDR1 is SGDLS and CDR2 is YYNGEE. V was pared by 0 bases and J by 2 bases, with 18 bases between. The CDR3 nucleotides are TGTGCCAGCAGCGTAGGTGGTGGCGGGTCCAGGACCTATAATTCACCCCTCCACTTT. Encoded protein: CASSVGGGGSRTYNSPLHF.

The chain recombines TRBV5-6 with TRBJ2-6; no firm D call. CDR3 length: 16 amino acids. Germline CDR1 SGHDT, CDR2 YYEEEE. V was pared by 1 base and J by 0 bases, with 8 bases between. CDR3 in amino acids: CASSLSTASGANVLTF. The CDR3 nucleotides read TGTGCCAGCAGCTTGAGCACAGCCTCTGGGGCCAACGTCCTGACTTTC.

This clone has only one observation. J is TRBJ2-2 and V is TRBV7-8; 7 nucleotides agree with TRBD2. Germline V gives CDR1 SGHVS, CDR2 FQNEAQ. CDR3 length equals 14 residues. V was pared by 5 bases and J by 5 bases, with 5 bases of the junction left unmatched. CDR3 region: CASSRGRTTGELFF. In nucleotides, the CDR3 is TGTGCCAGCAGCCGCGGGAGAACGACCGGGGAGCTGTTTTTT.

The chain links TRBV4-1 to TRBJ1-4, with TRBD1 matching 7 bases. Trimming at V came to 1 base and at J to 0 bases, leaving 5 bases not matched to a gene. The CDR3 is 17 amino acids. Germline CDR1 is MGHRA and CDR2 is YSYEKL. CDR3 sequence reads: CASSQGLGTATNEKLFF. The CDR3 DNA sequence: TGCGCCAGCAGCCAAGGTTTAGGGACAGCAACTAATGAAAAACTGTTTTTT.

V is TRBV2 and J is TRBJ2-1; 8 nucleotides line up with TRBD1. CDR1 is SNHLY and CDR2 is FYNNEI in the germline V gene. There are 16 residues in the CDR3. J was trimmed by 6 bases and V by 2 bases; bases with no gene match: 9. CDR3 sequence: CASSERQGNRGNEQFF. The DNA for the CDR3 is TGTGCCAGCAGTGAACGACAGGGGAATAGGGGCAATGAGCAGTTCTTC.

The rearrangement joins TRBV5-4 to TRBJ2-7; D is ambiguous. Trimming removed 0 bases from V and 5 bases from J, with 15 bases in between. Germline CDR1 SGHNT, CDR2 YYREEE (reference sequence). There are 15 residues in the CDR3. The CDR3 loop is CASSLASVPSNEQYF. CDR3 sequence (DNA): TGTGCCAGCAGCTTGGCCTCAGTCCCGTCCAACGAGCAGTACTTC.

The J gene is TRBJ2-3, the V gene TRBV5-6; D is uncertain. Looked up from germline, CDR1 is SGHDT and CDR2 is YYEEEE. V lost 0 bases to trimming and J lost 4 bases, with 12 bases between them. The CDR3 sequence is 15 residues long. In DNA form, the CDR3 reads TGTGCCAGCAGCTTGGCAAGAGGTGCGCCAGATACGCAGTATTTT. This sequence encodes CASSLARGAPDTQYF.

V is TRBV7-3 and J is TRBJ1-2; unclear D gene. The CDR3 has 14 amino acids. Germline CDR1 reads SGHTA; CDR2 reads FQGTGA. Trimming left V 2 bases short and J 4 bases short, with 11 bases between. The CDR3 reads CASSLGRPPYGYTF. CDR3 sequence (DNA): TGTGCCAGCAGCTTAGGGAGGCCGCCCTATGGCTACACCTTC.

This clone was observed a handful of times. V usage is TRBV7-9 and J usage is TRBJ1-3; the D is unclear. CDR1 and CDR2 from the germline V gene are SEHNR and FQNEAQ (reference sequence). This CDR3 is built from 15 residues. V lost 5 bases to trimming and J lost 0 bases, with 11 bases between them. The DNA of the CDR3 is TGTGCCAGCAGCCTTGCGACACTCTCTGGAAACACCATATATTTT. This translates into CASSLATLSGNTIYF. The entire variable domain, with the rest obtained from reference TRBV7-9 and TRBJ1-3, is as follows: DTGVSQNPRHKITKRGQNVTFRCDPISEHNRLYWYRQTLGQGPEFLTYFQNEAQLEKSRLLSDRFSAERPKGSFSTLEIQRTEQGDSAMYLCASSLATLSGNTIYFGEGSWLTVV.

Regarding this clone: In the same sample, other DNA sequences code for this CDR3. The chain links TRBV7-9 to TRBJ1-3; D is undetermined. Per germline, CDR1 SEHNR and CDR2 FQNEAQ (reference sequence). This CDR3 is built from 12 residues. V was pared by 3 bases and J by 3 bases, with 3 bases between. The CDR3 bases are TGTGCCAGCAGCTTTAATGGAAACACCATATATTTT. It specifies CASSFNGNTIYF.

This chain uses TRBV5-1 with TRBJ2-5; 7 bases map to TRBD1. V shed 0 bases and J 4 bases; nucleotides not matched to a gene: 15. The CDR3 covers 18 residues. In germline, CDR1 is SGHRS, CDR2 YFSETQ. Written as DNA, the CDR3 is TGCGCCAGCAGCTTGGGTGGGGACAGTCCCGACCCCACAGAGACCCAGTACTTC. It encodes CASSLGGDSPDPTETQYF. Complete variable domain (other parts from reference TRBV5-1 and TRBJ2-5): KAGVTQTPRYLIKTRGQQVTLSCSPISGHRSVSWYQQTPGQGLQFLFEYFSETQRNKGNFPGRFSGRQFSNSRSEMNVSTLELGDSALYLCASSLGGDSPDPTETQYFGPGTRLLVL.

The J gene is TRBJ2-3, the V gene TRBV5-1; possibly TRBD1 for D (6 bases). Trimming took 1 base from V and 0 from J, leaving 9 bases between them. The CDR3 spans 15 residues. CDR1 and CDR2 from the germline V gene are SGHRS and YFSETQ. The CDR3 DNA reads TGCGCCAGCAGCTTGACAGGGATCAGCACAGATACGCAGTATTTT. The encoded protein is CASSLTGISTDTQYF.

This chain connects TRBV2 to TRBJ1-6, with 9 nucleotides matching TRBD1. V shed 8 bases, J shed 8 bases, and the junction held 4 bases outside the gene matches. The V gene's germline CDR1 is SNHLY and CDR2 FYNNEI. CDR3 length: 13 amino acids. The CDR3 coding sequence is TGTGCCAGCTCGGGGACAGGGTATTCACCCCTCCACTTT. It encodes CASSGTGYSPLHF.